These 11 T cell receptor beta chains originate from one sample sequenced in a study of T cell changes during pregnancy in multiple sclerosis. TCRdb keeps only in-frame clones here, not all; method: immunoSEQ multiplex PCR. Altogether 65,000 to 95,000 clones are present, 94% being singletons, with the ten largest covering around 0.97%. The material sequenced was peripheral blood, taken in the second trimester of pregnancy. The source is a female donor in good health, enrolled as a control in a pregnancy study.

The chain uses TRBV5-1 and TRBJ2-1; TRBD2 agrees at 7 bases. V lost 4 bases and J lost 7; bases outside the gene matches: 8. The germline V gene has CDR1 SGHRS and CDR2 YFSETQ. There are 14 residues in the CDR3. The CDR3: CASSGSGPWNEQFF. The DNA for the CDR3 is TGCGCCAGCAGCGGTAGCGGGCCGTGGAATGAGCAGTTCTTC.

The rearrangement uses TRBV5-1 and TRBJ2-5, with TRBD1 identical over 9 bases. This CDR3 has 16 amino acids. Looked up from germline, CDR1 is SGHRS and CDR2 is YFSETQ. The junction had 8 bases not matched to a gene; V was cut back by 3 bases and J by 2 bases. CDR3 nucleotides: TGCGCCAGCAGCTGGGGGACAGGGAGTTATCAAGAGACCCAGTACTTC. Translated: CASSWGTGSYQETQYF.

The chain recombines TRBV14 with TRBJ1-1; D remains unclear. The CDR3 is 13 amino acids. CDR1 and CDR2 (germline): SGHDN, FVKESK. Trimming cost V 4 bases and J 2 bases, with 8 bases left between them. The CDR3 sequence: CASSPQYNTEAFF. The CDR3 nucleotides are TGTGCCAGCAGCCCGCAGTATAACACTGAAGCTTTCTTT.

J is TRBJ2-2 and V is TRBV2; TRBD1 matches at 7 bases. The V segment lost 6 bases and the J segment 3 bases; nucleotides outside the gene matches: 10. CDR3 length: 16 amino acids. CDR1 and CDR2 (germline): SNHLY, FYNNEI. CDR3 DNA sequence: TGTGCCAGCAGAGACCTCAGGGGGAAGGACACCGGGGAGCTGTTTTTT. Translating gives CASRDLRGKDTGELFF.

The chain employs TRBV6-1 and TRBJ2-1, with 8 bases matching TRBD2. Germline loops: CDR1 MNHNS, CDR2 SASEGT. CDR3 size: 15 residues. J was trimmed by 2 bases and V by 5 bases; bases with no gene match: 5. The CDR3 here is CASSPRGGAYNEQFF. CDR3 bases: TGTGCCAGCAGTCCCCGGGGGGGCGCCTACAATGAGCAGTTCTTC.

The chain links TRBV2 to TRBJ2-3; 16 nucleotides line up with TRBD2. V lost 8 bases, J lost 4 bases, and 0 bases stayed unmatched. The CDR3 has 14 residues. Germline CDR1 SNHLY, CDR2 FYNNEI. CDR3 coding DNA: TGTGCCAGCGGGACTAGCGGGAGGGCAGATACGCAGTATTTT. Translation gives CASGTSGRADTQYF.

The rearrangement joins TRBV4-1 to TRBJ2-7; perhaps TRBD2 as D (5 bases). There are 16 residues in the CDR3. The V end was cut by 0 bases, the J end by 0 bases, with 12 bases between. Germline lookup yields CDR1 MGHRA and CDR2 YSYEKL. The CDR3 nucleotides read TGCGCCAGCAGCCAAGAAGGCGGCCTAGCCTCCTACGAGCAGTACTTC. This translates into CASSQEGGLASYEQYF.

V and J are TRBV27 and TRBJ1-6, with unresolved D. V was clipped by 4 bases and J by 0 bases, with 7 bases between them. Germline-derived CDR1 and CDR2 are MNHEY and SMNVEV (reference sequence). CDR3 length: 15 amino acids. CDR3 nucleotide sequence: TGTGCCAGCAGTTGGGAGAGCTCCTATAATTCACCCCTCCACTTT. It is translated as CASSWESSYNSPLHF.

The V and J genes are TRBV15 and TRBJ2-5; 11 nucleotides agree with TRBD2. This CDR3 has 15 amino acids. The junction had 4 bases not matched to a gene; V was cut back by 5 bases and J by 2 bases. Germline-derived CDR1 and CDR2 are LNHNV and YYDKDF (reference sequence). In DNA, the CDR3 is TGTGCCACCAGCTCTAGCGGGAGGACACAAGAGACCCAGTACTTC. Translating gives CATSSSGRTQETQYF.

This clone was detected only once. The chain employs TRBV29-1 and TRBJ1-1, with D possibly TRBD1 on 5 matching bases. Germline values: CDR1 SQVTM, CDR2 ANQGSEA. This CDR3 is built from 12 residues. V was clipped by 4 bases and J by 6 bases, with 12 bases between them. The CDR3 DNA follows: TGCAGCGTTGTCCGGGGGACTGCTGAAGCTTTCTTT. Amino acid sequence: CSVVRGTAEAFF.

The CDR3 DNA follows: TGTGCCAGCACCAAAAACTACGAGCAGTACTTC. It codes for CASTKNYEQYF. The rearrangement joins TRBV6-1 to TRBJ2-7; D remains unclear. With 7 bases removed from V and 3 bases from J, the gap between germline ends came to 7 bases. The germline V gene has CDR1 MNHNS and CDR2 SASEGT. This CDR3 contains 11 residues.